The T cell receptor (beta chain) described here comes from a study of T cells in localized non-small cell lung cancer. Study outcomes and limitations: Elevated blood T cell density was associated with longer overall survival. In adjacent lung, a median roughly 56 of the top 100 tumor clones were found. Measurement of T cell clonality placed uninvolved adjacent lung highest, above the level in tumor. Sequence data derive from only one tumor region, so heterogeneity remains possible.

Germline loops: CDR1 MDHEN, CDR2 SYDVKM. The CDR3 sequence is 14 residues long. V shed 6 bases and J shed 3 bases, with 15 bases lying between them. As for this clone: Its antigen remains unknown.

Measured with immunoSEQ multiplex PCR; TCRdb has only the in-frame clones, and not every one. The sample yields about 78,000 clones, approximately 84% seen once. Sequencing used peripheral blood, obtained before any cancer treatment. This chain connects TRBV28 to TRBJ2-7; no firm D call. The receptor's source is a man between 40 and 70 years old with stage I lung adenocarcinoma. CDR3 region: CASSPPASGYEQYF. CDR3 in DNA: TGTGCCAGCAGCCCGCCCGCTTCGGGCTACGAGCAGTACTTC.